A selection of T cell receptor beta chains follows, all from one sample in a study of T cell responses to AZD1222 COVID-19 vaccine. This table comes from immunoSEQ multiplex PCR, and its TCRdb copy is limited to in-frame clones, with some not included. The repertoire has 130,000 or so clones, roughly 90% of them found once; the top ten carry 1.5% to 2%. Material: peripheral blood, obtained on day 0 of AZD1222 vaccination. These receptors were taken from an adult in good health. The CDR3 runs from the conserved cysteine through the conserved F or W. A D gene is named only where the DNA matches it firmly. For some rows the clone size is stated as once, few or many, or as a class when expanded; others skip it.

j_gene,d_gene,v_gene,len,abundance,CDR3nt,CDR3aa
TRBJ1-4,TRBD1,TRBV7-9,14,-,TGTGCCAGCAGCCCAGGGGGCCCTGGTGAAAAACTGTTTTTT,CASSPGGPGEKLFF
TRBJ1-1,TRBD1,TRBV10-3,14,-,TGTGCCATCAGTGCGGAGGGGGCTGGAACTGAAGCTTTCTTT,CAISAEGAGTEAFF
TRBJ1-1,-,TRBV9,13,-,TGTGCCAGCAGCGTAGCCGGTGACACTGAAGCTTTCTTT,CASSVAGDTEAFF
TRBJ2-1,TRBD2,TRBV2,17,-,TGTGCCAGCAGTCTTAAAAGCGGGAGCCGAGGTTACAATGAGCAGTTCTTC,CASSLKSGSRGYNEQFF
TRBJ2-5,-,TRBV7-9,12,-,TGTGCCAGCAGCTCCTTCAAAGAGACCCAGTACTTC,CASSSFKETQYF
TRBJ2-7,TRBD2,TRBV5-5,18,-,TGTGCCAGCAGCTCCCGACTTTTACTAGCGGGAGTTAACTACGAGCAGTACTTC,CASSSRLLLAGVNYEQYF
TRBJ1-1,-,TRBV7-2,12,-,TGTGCCAGCAGCCATGGGAACACTGAAGCTTTCTTT,CASSHGNTEAFF
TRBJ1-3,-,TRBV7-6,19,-,TGTGCCAGCAGCTTAGCTTCTCAGTACCCCGATCCCTCTGGAAACACCATATATTTT,CASSLASQYPDPSGNTIYF
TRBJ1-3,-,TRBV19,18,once,TGTGCCAGTAGTATGGTAACCGGGACACGAGACCCTGGAAACACCATATATTTT,CASSMVTGTRDPGNTIYF
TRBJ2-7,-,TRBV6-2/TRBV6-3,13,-,TGTGCCAGCAGTTACGTGGTTTTCCACGAGCAGTACTTC,CASSYVVFHEQYF
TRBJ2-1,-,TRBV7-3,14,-,TGTGCCAGCAGCTTAAGCCAGATATACAATGAGCAGTTCTTC,CASSLSQIYNEQFF
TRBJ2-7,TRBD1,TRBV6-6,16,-,TGTGCCAGTCGAACTGGGGCAGGGGGCGCATTCTACGAGCAGTACTTC,CASRTGAGGAFYEQYF
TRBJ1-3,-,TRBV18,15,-,TGTGCCAGCTCACCTGTGGACAGCTCTGGAAACACCATATATTTT,CASSPVDSSGNTIYF
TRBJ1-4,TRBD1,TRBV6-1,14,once,TGTGCCAGCTCGGGGGGACAGGGAGTTGAAAAACTGTTTTTT,CASSGGQGVEKLFF
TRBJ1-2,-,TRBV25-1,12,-,TGTGCCAGCAAGGGCAGATTCTATGGCTACACCTTC,CASKGRFYGYTF
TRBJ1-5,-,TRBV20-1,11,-,TGCAGTGCTCCTAGGCAGTCAACCCAGCATTTT,CSAPRQSTQHF
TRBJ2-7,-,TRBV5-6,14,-,TGTGCCAGCAGCCTCCGGGACTGGGGCAGGGAGCAGTACTTC,CASSLRDWGREQYF
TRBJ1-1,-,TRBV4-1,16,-,TGCGCCAGCAGCCAGTTCGGGCGTACTATGAACACTGAAGCTTTCTTT,CASSQFGRTMNTEAFF
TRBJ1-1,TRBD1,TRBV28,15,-,TGTGCCAGCAGGCCGCCGGGACAGCGCCACACTGAAGCTTTCTTT,CASRPPGQRHTEAFF
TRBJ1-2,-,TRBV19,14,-,TGTGCCAGTAGAAACCTTGGCCGCCGTCGTGGCTACACCTTC,CASRNLGRRRGYTF
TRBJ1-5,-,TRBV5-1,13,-,TGCGCCAGCAGCTTGATGAGGGATCAGCCCCAGCATTTT,CASSLMRDQPQHF
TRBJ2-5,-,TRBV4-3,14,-,TGCGCCAGCAGCCAAGGGCAGGGGGGGGAGACCCAGTACTTC,CASSQGQGGETQYF
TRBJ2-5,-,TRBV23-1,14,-,TGCGCCAGCAAGGACGACCCCACTGTCGAGACCCAGTACTTC,CASKDDPTVETQYF
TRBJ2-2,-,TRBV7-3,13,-,TGTGCCAGCAGCCCTTTCCCCTTGGGGGAGCTGTTTTTT,CASSPFPLGELFF
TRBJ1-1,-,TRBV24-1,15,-,TGTGCCACCAGTGACTCCGACAATAGGAACACTGAAGCTTTCTTT,CATSDSDNRNTEAFF
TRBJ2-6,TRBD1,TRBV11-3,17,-,TGTACCAGCAGCCCCGGGACAGGGAGCTCTGGGGCCAACGTCCTGACTTTC,CTSSPGTGSSGANVLTF
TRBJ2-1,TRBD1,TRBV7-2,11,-,TGTGCCAGCAGCCCCGGGACAGGGTTGTTCTTC,CASSPGTGLFF
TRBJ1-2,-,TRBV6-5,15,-,TGTGCCAGCAGTTACTCGATCGGGGCTGAAGGAGGCTACACCTTC,CASSYSIGAEGGYTF
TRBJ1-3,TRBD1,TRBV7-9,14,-,TGTGCCAGCAGCCTAGCAGGGGGAGGAAACACCATATATTTT,CASSLAGGGNTIYF
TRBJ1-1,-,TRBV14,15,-,TGTGCCAGCAGCCAATATGCTGTTTTCGACGCTGAAGCTTTCTTT,CASSQYAVFDAEAFF
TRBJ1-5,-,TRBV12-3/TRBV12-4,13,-,TGTGCCAGCAGTTTGAGGGGGAATCAGCCCCAGCATTTT,CASSLRGNQPQHF
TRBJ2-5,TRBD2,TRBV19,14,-,TGTGCCAGTAGGACTAGCGGGGCACAAGAGACCCAGTACTTC,CASRTSGAQETQYF
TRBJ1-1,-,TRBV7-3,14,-,TGTGCCAGCAGCTTATTGGGTCAGAACACTGAAGCTTTCTTT,CASSLLGQNTEAFF
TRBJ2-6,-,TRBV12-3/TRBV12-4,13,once,TGTGCCAGAGGAAGACCTGGGGCCAACGTCCTGACTTTC,CARGRPGANVLTF
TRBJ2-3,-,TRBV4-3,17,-,TGCGCCAGCAGCCAAGCGGCCGCGGGACCCGCCGGAGATACGCAGTATTTT,CASSQAAAGPAGDTQYF
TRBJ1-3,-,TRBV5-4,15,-,TGTGCCAGCAGCTTCGGGCGGGGCTCTGGAAACACCATATATTTT,CASSFGRGSGNTIYF
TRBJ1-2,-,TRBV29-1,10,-,TGCAGCGTGGGTTCAGGAGGCTACACCTTC,CSVGSGGYTF
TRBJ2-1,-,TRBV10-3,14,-,TGTGCCATCAGTGTGGGTGGGGGGCCGAATGAGCAGTTCTTC,CAISVGGGPNEQFF
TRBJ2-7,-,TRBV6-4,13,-,TGTGCCAGCAGTGACGGGCCGTTGAGTGAGCAGTACTTC,CASSDGPLSEQYF
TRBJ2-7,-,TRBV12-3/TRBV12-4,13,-,TGTGCCAGCAGTTTAGGGCATAAGCACGAGCAGTACTTC,CASSLGHKHEQYF
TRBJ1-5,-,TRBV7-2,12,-,TGTGCCAGCAGCTGGGGTCTGGGTCCCCAGCATTTT,CASSWGLGPQHF
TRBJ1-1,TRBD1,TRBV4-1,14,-,TGCGCCAGCAGCCAATTTACAGGGGGCGGTGAAGCTTTCTTT,CASSQFTGGGEAFF
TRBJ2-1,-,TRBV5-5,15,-,TGTGCCAGCAGCCCATCAGCGGGACAAACCAATGAGCAGTTCTTC,CASSPSAGQTNEQFF
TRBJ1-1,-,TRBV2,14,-,TGTGCCAGCAGTGACTTAGACAGGCTCACTGAAGCTTTCTTT,CASSDLDRLTEAFF
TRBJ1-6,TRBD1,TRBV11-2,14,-,TGTGCCAGCAGCACACAGGGGGCGGGTTCACCCCTCCACTTT,CASSTQGAGSPLHF
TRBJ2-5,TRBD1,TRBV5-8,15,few,TGTGCCAGCAGCTCTATGGGACAGGGGAGACGGACCCAGTACTTC,CASSSMGQGRRTQYF
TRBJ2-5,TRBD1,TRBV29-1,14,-,TGCAGCGTTTATGAGGGACAGGGGCCGGAGACCCAGTACTTC,CSVYEGQGPETQYF
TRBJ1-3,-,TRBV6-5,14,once,TGTGCCAGCAGAACCGTAGCCTCTGGAAACACCATATATTTT,CASRTVASGNTIYF
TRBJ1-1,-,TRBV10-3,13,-,TGTGCCATCAGGGCAGGGGAGGGCACTGAAGCTTTCTTT,CAIRAGEGTEAFF
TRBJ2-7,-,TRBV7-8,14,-,TGTGCCAGCAGCGCGGACCGGCACTCCTACGAGCAGTACTTC,CASSADRHSYEQYF
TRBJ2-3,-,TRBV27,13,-,TGTGCCAGCAGTCCGGACAACACAGATACGCAGTATTTT,CASSPDNTDTQYF
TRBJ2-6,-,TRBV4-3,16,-,TGCGCCAGCAGCCAAGATCCAGACTCTGGGGCCAACGTCCTGACTTTC,CASSQDPDSGANVLTF
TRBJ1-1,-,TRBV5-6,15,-,TGTGCCAGCAGTCCCGGGGGGTCTTCGAACACTGAAGCTTTCTTT,CASSPGGSSNTEAFF